Sequencing of this TCR beta chain was carried out in a study of T cells expressing NK-cell markers. Turning to the study itself: Obtained from sorted CD3+CD56+NKG2C+, CD3+CD56+NKG2C- and CD3+CD56-NKG2C+ T cells were the TCR beta repertoires.

For TCR beta, cDNA was produced by 5'RACE template switching with UMIs. Following a re-call of the 5' RACE reads, TCRdb has one entry per CDR3 protein and lacks DNA. The sample features some 410,000 distinct CDR3 sequences, with roughly 7.2% in its top ten. Details on this clonotype: Its antigen is undetermined.

Notes on the study in general: It was still unclear whether expanded NKG2C+ T cell clones were HCMV specific. In roughly six donors, dominant NKG2C+ clonotypes were roughly 1.0-7.0% of CD8+ T cells.

This CDR3 has 12 residues. This sequence originates from a woman between 18 and 70 years old in good health. V and J are TRBV12-3 or TRBV12-4 and TRBJ2-3. What was sequenced was blood T cells: a sorted CD56 or NKG2C T cell subset, CD4+ or CD8+ T cells, or bulk PBMC T cells (not recorded which). The CDR3 sequence: CASTGATDTQYF.